Listed below are T cell receptor beta chains from one sample, sequenced in a study of control samples from healthy donors and cancer patients. The protocol was immunoSEQ multiplex PCR, while the TCRdb copy is restricted to in-frame clones and leaves out a portion. Here the sample spans more than 100,000 clones, 88% being singletons. What was sequenced was blood. Every receptor here comes from a man aged 40-49 years in good health. Each CDR3 is given with its conserved first and last residue. The D gene is left open where the match is weak. Size tells how often a clone was seen (once, few, many) or the class of an expanded clone, and some rows leave it out.

d_gene: TRBD1; v_gene: TRBV6-2/TRBV6-3; j_gene: TRBJ1-1; abundance: -; CDR3nt: TGTGCCAGCAGCCCAACGACGTCTCACAGGGGCCGTGAAGCTTTCTTT; CDR3aa: CASSPTTSHRGREAFF
d_gene: -; v_gene: TRBV27; j_gene: TRBJ2-3; abundance: -; CDR3nt: TGTGCCAGCAGTTTAGTGATATCGGGCACAGATACGCAGTATTTT; CDR3aa: CASSLVISGTDTQYF
d_gene: -; v_gene: TRBV2; j_gene: TRBJ1-5; abundance: -; CDR3nt: TGTGCCAGCAGTGAACAAGGGGGCAATCAGCCCCAGCATTTT; CDR3aa: CASSEQGGNQPQHF
d_gene: -; v_gene: TRBV27; j_gene: TRBJ1-5; abundance: -; CDR3nt: TGTGCCAGCAGTTTAGACCTCAATCAGCCCCAGCATTTT; CDR3aa: CASSLDLNQPQHF
d_gene: -; v_gene: TRBV10-3; j_gene: TRBJ1-2; abundance: -; CDR3nt: TGTGCCATCAATGATCGGTCGTTTGACTACACCTTC; CDR3aa: CAINDRSFDYTF
d_gene: TRBD1; v_gene: TRBV6-1; j_gene: TRBJ2-1; abundance: -; CDR3nt: TGTGCCAGCAGTGGGCTACAGACAGGGCTGGCCTACAATGAGCAGTTCTTC; CDR3aa: CASSGLQTGLAYNEQFF
d_gene: -; v_gene: TRBV4-1; j_gene: TRBJ1-6; abundance: -; CDR3nt: TGCGCCAGCAGCCAGACAGTCTATAATTCACCCCTCCACTTT; CDR3aa: CASSQTVYNSPLHF
d_gene: -; v_gene: TRBV4-1; j_gene: TRBJ2-1; abundance: -; CDR3nt: TGCGCCAGCAGCCAATTTCTGGAGGGGGCAAATGAGCAGTTCTTC; CDR3aa: CASSQFLEGANEQFF
d_gene: -; v_gene: TRBV11-2; j_gene: TRBJ2-3; abundance: -; CDR3nt: TGTGCCAGCAGCTTAGTGGGGAGTACTAGAGGGGTGGATACGCAGTATTTT; CDR3aa: CASSLVGSTRGVDTQYF
d_gene: TRBD2; v_gene: TRBV2; j_gene: TRBJ2-1; abundance: -; CDR3nt: TGTGCCAGCACTTACAGCGGGAATTCCAATGAGCAGTTCTTC; CDR3aa: CASTYSGNSNEQFF
d_gene: -; v_gene: TRBV7-2; j_gene: TRBJ1-2; abundance: few; CDR3nt: TGTGCCAGCAGCTTAGATTTGGGGGAGGGCTACTATGGCTACACCTTC; CDR3aa: CASSLDLGEGYYGYTF
d_gene: -; v_gene: TRBV10-3; j_gene: TRBJ2-1; abundance: once; CDR3nt: TGTGCCATCAGTGAGCCCAGCGGTTTAGCCAATGAGCAGTTCTTC; CDR3aa: CAISEPSGLANEQFF
d_gene: -; v_gene: TRBV7-3; j_gene: TRBJ2-3; abundance: -; CDR3nt: TGTGCCAGCAGCTTAACTGGGGGGCGGCTGGATACGCAGTATTTT; CDR3aa: CASSLTGGRLDTQYF
d_gene: -; v_gene: TRBV7-3; j_gene: TRBJ2-5; abundance: -; CDR3nt: TGTGCCAGCAGCTCCTCATCGGGGCAAGAGACCCAGTACTTC; CDR3aa: CASSSSSGQETQYF
d_gene: TRBD1; v_gene: TRBV25-1; j_gene: TRBJ2-2; abundance: -; CDR3nt: TGTGCCACCCTTCCCCCCGGGACAGGTTCCACCGGGGAGCTGTTTTTT; CDR3aa: CATLPPGTGSTGELFF
d_gene: -; v_gene: TRBV5-1; j_gene: TRBJ2-3; abundance: -; CDR3nt: TGCGCCAGCAGCGAGCGGATCTCAGATACGCAGTATTTT; CDR3aa: CASSERISDTQYF
d_gene: -; v_gene: TRBV5-1; j_gene: TRBJ2-3; abundance: -; CDR3nt: TGCGCCAGCAGAGCGGGACAGGATAGGGATACGCAGTATTTT; CDR3aa: CASRAGQDRDTQYF
d_gene: -; v_gene: TRBV30; j_gene: TRBJ1-2; abundance: -; CDR3nt: TGTGCTGCAGGTGACTATGGCTACACCTTC; CDR3aa: CAAGDYGYTF
d_gene: TRBD2; v_gene: TRBV2; j_gene: TRBJ2-3; abundance: -; CDR3nt: TGTGCCAGCAGTACCCGGACTAGCGGGGTATCTAGCACAGATACGCAGTATTTT; CDR3aa: CASSTRTSGVSSTDTQYF
d_gene: -; v_gene: TRBV30; j_gene: TRBJ1-5; abundance: -; CDR3nt: TGTGCCTGGAGTGAGGGGACACTAAGCAATCAGCCCCAGCATTTT; CDR3aa: CAWSEGTLSNQPQHF
d_gene: TRBD1; v_gene: TRBV18; j_gene: TRBJ2-7; abundance: once; CDR3nt: TGTGCCAGCTCAGACAGGGGTGACCACGAGCAGTACTTC; CDR3aa: CASSDRGDHEQYF
d_gene: TRBD1; v_gene: TRBV5-1; j_gene: TRBJ1-1; abundance: -; CDR3nt: TGCGCCAGCAGTACAGGGGAGACTGAAGCTTTCTTT; CDR3aa: CASSTGETEAFF
d_gene: -; v_gene: TRBV24-1; j_gene: TRBJ1-2; abundance: -; CDR3nt: TGTGCCACAAGCAATGAACCGGGACACCTAGCTAACTATGGCTACACCTTC; CDR3aa: CATSNEPGHLANYGYTF
d_gene: -; v_gene: TRBV27; j_gene: TRBJ2-1; abundance: -; CDR3nt: TGTGCCAGCAGTAGAAGTGGCAAGCAACGCAATGAGCAGTTCTTC; CDR3aa: CASSRSGKQRNEQFF
d_gene: -; v_gene: TRBV15; j_gene: TRBJ2-3; abundance: -; CDR3nt: TGTGCCACCAGCAGAGATCGGGCGGGGAACCGAGATACGCAGTATTTT; CDR3aa: CATSRDRAGNRDTQYF
d_gene: -; v_gene: TRBV7-2; j_gene: TRBJ2-1; abundance: -; CDR3nt: TGTGCCAGCAGCCCGTACAATGAGCAGTTCTTC; CDR3aa: CASSPYNEQFF
d_gene: TRBD1; v_gene: TRBV10-3; j_gene: TRBJ1-1; abundance: -; CDR3nt: TGTGCCATCAGTGAGGGGCAGGGGGCCTTGAACACTGAAGCTTTCTTT; CDR3aa: CAISEGQGALNTEAFF